One and the same sample provided the 6 T cell receptor beta chains below, sequenced in a study of cytotoxic CD8 clonotypes in ibrutinib-treated CLL. Sequencing used immunoSEQ multiplex PCR; TCRdb keeps in-frame clones, though not all of them. This sample yields about 130,000 clones, of which around 84% are seen a single time; roughly 3.5% belongs to the top ten. Sequenced here: PBMCs, sampled after 24 months of ibrutinib treatment. The receptors were gathered from a human donor with chronic lymphocytic leukemia.

As regards this clone: The identical CDR3 is also encoded by other nucleotide sequences in the sample. The V call is TRBV7-2, the J call TRBJ2-4; D is perhaps TRBD2 (5 bases). Trimming removed 2 bases from V and 1 base from J, with 6 bases in between. In germline, CDR1 is SGHTA, CDR2 FQGNSA. The CDR3 loop spans 14 amino acids. CDR3 DNA: TGTGCCAGCAGCTTACGAGGGGCCAAAAACATTCAGTACTTC. The encoded protein is CASSLRGAKNIQYF.

This clone showed up just once. The chain has TRBV6-6 and TRBJ1-5; D may be TRBD1 (5 bases). The CDR3 is 15 amino acids. Trimming stripped 5 bases from V and 1 base from J, with 12 bases between. The V gene's germline CDR1 is MNHNY and CDR2 SVGAGI (reference sequence). CDR3 loop: CASSLGTDSNQPQHF. The CDR3 bases are TGTGCCAGCAGTCTCGGGACCGACAGCAATCAGCCCCAGCATTTT.

This rearrangement joins TRBV19 to TRBJ1-3; the D gene is possibly TRBD1 (6 bases). Looked up from germline, CDR1 is LNHDA and CDR2 is SQIVND (reference sequence). The germline V and J ends were trimmed by 4 bases and 0 bases, with 13 bases remaining between them. The length of the CDR3 is 16 residues. CDR3 residues: CASSTGQTYSGNTIYF. CDR3 sequence (DNA): TGTGCCAGTAGTACTGGACAGACATACTCTGGAAACACCATATATTTT.

The chain carries TRBV5-4 and TRBJ2-3, with 7 positions matching TRBD1. This CDR3 has 15 amino acids. Trimming removed 7 bases from V and 0 bases from J; junction bases left unmatched: 8. The germline gives CDR1 SGHNT, CDR2 YYREEE (reference sequence). The CDR3 loop is CASGNRGTSTDTQYF. CDR3 nucleotides: TGTGCCAGCGGGAACAGGGGAACTAGCACAGATACGCAGTATTTT.

This chain uses TRBV7-9 with TRBJ2-1; 10 bases align to TRBD1. This CDR3 has 16 residues. Germline assignment: CDR1 SEHNR and CDR2 FQNEAQ (reference sequence). The ends lost 5 bases at V and 9 bases at J; junction bases unmatched: 13. Written as DNA, the CDR3 is TGTGCCAGCAGCCCGCAAAGACAGGGGGCGCAGGGTGAGCAGTTCTTC. Protein product: CASSPQRQGAQGEQFF.

This chain's CDR3 is CASSLFWGGDYEQYF. In nucleotides, the CDR3 is TGTGCCAGCAGCTTATTTTGGGGGGGAGATTACGAGCAGTACTTC. The chain recombines TRBV7-2 with TRBJ2-7, with 7 bases fitting TRBD2. The CDR3 is 15 amino acids. Trimming cost V 2 bases and J 4 bases; bases outside gene matches: 8. CDR1 and CDR2 from the germline V gene are SGHTA and FQGNSA.